This TCR beta chain was retrieved from a study of human T cells and chemical hapten exposure. The overall study: Reading of the patch tests, which applied 0.01% DPC to the upper back, occurred at 6 days. A mostly female patient group had alopecia areata, totalis or universalis.

V lost 5 bases and J lost 8, with 9 bases in between. Germline lookup yields CDR1 SGHTA and CDR2 FQGNSA. This CDR3 has 11 residues. This clonotype occurred many times. The sample's time point: patch test 1, 2 weeks after DPC sensitization. The treatment is: therapeutic diphenylcyclopropenone sensitization with weekly scalp DPC. The study enrolled 18 to 70-year-old alopecia patients suitable for DPC. Researchers extracted total RNA from unfractionated whole blood. TCRdb independently ran MiXCR on the RACE reads; one entry per CDR3 protein. The table shows 340,000 or so distinct CDR3 sequences, with roughly 6.9% occurring only once.

The J gene is TRBJ2-5, the V gene TRBV7-2; no reliable D call. This sequence originates from a woman younger than 30 with alopecia areata. Some clones in this sample may be carry-over from other donors' samples. The sequencing here drew on whole blood, taken in connection with sensitization to the hapten diphenylcyclopropenone (DPC). The CDR3 DNA is TGTGCCAGCAGCGCCTCCCTCACCCAGTACTTC. Translating gives CASSASLTQYF.